This paragraph covers one TCR beta chain sequence. The sample is drawn from a study of shared clonotypes between healthy human individuals. After removal of 7 bases from V and 3 bases from J, the junction contained 12 bases not matched to a gene. The CDR3 loop spans 15 amino acids. Germline-derived CDR1 and CDR2 are MDHEN and SYDVKM. Some 29,000 T cell genomes (about 0.2 ug DNA) went into each sorted-subset replicate. Clones were sequenced by immunoSEQ multiplex PCR, and TCRdb holds only the in-frame ones, with some missing. The sample lists 1 million to 1.3 million clones, 75% to 80% occurring once. The genes are TRBV28 and TRBJ2-7; 7 bases map to TRBD2. The clonotype originates from a man between 18 and 35 years old in good health. Some clones in this sample may be carry-over from other donors' samples. The sequencing input was memory CD4+ T cells from PBMCs. Subset here: CD45RA-negative fraction. CDR3 sequence reads: CASTPPGRAFYEQYF. CDR3 sequence (DNA): TGTGCCAGCACCCCACCGGGGAGGGCGTTCTACGAGCAGTACTTC.